This T cell receptor beta chain was sequenced for a study of blood T cell repertoires in COVID-19 (dated by TCRdb to 2020 to 2022). About the full investigation: Samples from collaborators originated in the United States, Italy and Spain and spanned both the acute and convalescent phases of COVID-19. A freely available public database, intended as a resource for researchers studying the immune response to SARS-CoV-2, is where the repertoires were released. Samples were obtained from the ongoing ImmuneRACE study (first 160 participants) and from over 1,000 subjects provided by 6 global collaborators. The prospective study material was composed of cDNA or gDNA derived from T cells, B-cell-depleted T cells, or PBMCs. The sample metadata nearly always contained a de-identified subject ID, COVID-19 status, age in years and sex. Where available, HLA class I and class II types were taken from metadata supplied by the sample provider and were not determined by assay-based typing. The dataset comprised deeply sampled blood TCRbeta repertoires from subjects exposed to, actively infected with, or recovered from COVID-19.

This clone occurred once. The antigen this receptor binds is unknown. Base qualities are not recorded, but no much larger clone differs from it by a single base. TCRbeta CDR3 regions were amplified from genomic DNA using the immunoSEQ Assay, a bias-controlled multiplex PCR. Turning to the authors' computational methods: Nucleated cell counts per sample were estimated from amplification of reference gene primers within the assay. To quantify the absolute abundance of each unique TCRbeta CDR3 rearrangement, sequence reads were collapsed and filtered. For each sample, productive Simpson clonality was calculated as the square root of Simpson's diversity index over productive rearrangements. The immuneACCESS repertoire file appears here via TCRdb, limited to in-frame rearrangements. These files lack a portion of the clones; in checked studies, under half of the deficit traces to unresolved V genes, and the cause of the others is not known. The DNA was the basis for D and trimming; V, J and clone size are from that table. In this sample the table shows fewer than 300,000 clones, approximately 90% of which occur a single time. The ten top clones hold under 10% of the sample.

Points the paper makes about the study in general: How much clinical and demographic metadata was included differed by source and by participant, and the metadata was provided uncurated.

According to the germline V gene, CDR1 reads MNHEY and CDR2 reads SVGAGI. Reading from cysteine to phenylalanine, the CDR3 counts 15 amino acids. Here the CDR3 DNA is all that survives: 45 bases in frame from base 1. Relative to germline, V is 4 bases shorter and J is 1 base shorter, with 13 bases between their ends. Participants in the prospective study were enrolled through a virtual design, were aged roughly 18 to 100 years, and lived in 24 United States geographic areas. In the prospective study, cohorts were assigned on the basis of participant-reported clinical history obtained from a screening survey and a study questionnaire. Recovered participants in ImmuneRACE Cohort 3 were defined by two consecutive negative NP/OP PCR tests, clearance by a healthcare professional, or resolution of symptoms. In the prospective study, whole blood, serum and a nasopharyngeal or oropharyngeal swab were collected from each participant by mobile phlebotomists. Prospective study participants could optionally give additional blood draws and questionnaires over an approximately two-month period. Blood samples from the prospective study were shipped frozen or at room temperature prior to DNA extraction.

This sequence originates from a man in his forties or fifties who had recovered from COVID-19. The sequencing input was PBMCs or T cells enriched from blood (not recorded which). The chain uses TRBV6-5 and TRBJ1-2; the D gene lacks a confident call. The nucleotide sequence is given as TGTGCCAGCAGTTTGCGGTCCCTCCATAACTATGGCTACACCTTC. The encoded protein is CASSLRSLHNYGYTF.